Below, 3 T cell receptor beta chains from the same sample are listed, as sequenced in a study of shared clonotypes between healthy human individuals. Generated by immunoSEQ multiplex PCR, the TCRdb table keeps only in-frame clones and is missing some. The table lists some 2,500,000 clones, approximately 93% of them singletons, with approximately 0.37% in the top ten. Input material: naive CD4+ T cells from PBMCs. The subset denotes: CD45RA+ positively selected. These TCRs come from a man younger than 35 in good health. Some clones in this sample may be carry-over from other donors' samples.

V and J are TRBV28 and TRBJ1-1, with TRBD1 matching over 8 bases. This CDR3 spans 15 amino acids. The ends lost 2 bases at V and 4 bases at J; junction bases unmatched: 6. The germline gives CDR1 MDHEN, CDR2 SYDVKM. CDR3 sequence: CASSLGGTGSTEAFF. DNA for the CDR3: TGTGCCAGCAGTTTAGGCGGGACAGGAAGCACTGAAGCTTTCTTT.

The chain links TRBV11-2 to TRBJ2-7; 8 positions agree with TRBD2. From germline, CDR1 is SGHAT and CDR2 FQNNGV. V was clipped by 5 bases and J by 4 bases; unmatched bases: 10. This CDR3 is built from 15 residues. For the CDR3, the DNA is TGTGCCAGCAGCCGAGGTAGCGGGACCCTTTACGAGCAGTACTTC. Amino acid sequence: CASSRGSGTLYEQYF.

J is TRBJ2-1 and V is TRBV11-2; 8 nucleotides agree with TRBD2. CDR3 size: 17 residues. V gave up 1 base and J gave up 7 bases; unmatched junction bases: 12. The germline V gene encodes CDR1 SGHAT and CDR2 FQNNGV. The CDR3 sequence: CASSLVSGSLLENEQFF. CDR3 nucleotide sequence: TGTGCCAGCAGCTTAGTCAGCGGGAGCCTTTTGGAGAATGAGCAGTTCTTC. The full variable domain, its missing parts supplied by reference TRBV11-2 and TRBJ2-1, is EAGVAQSPRYKIIEKRQSVAFWCNPISGHATLYWYQQILGQGPKLLIQFQNNGVVDDSQLPKDRFSAERLKGVDSTLKIQPAKLEDSAVYLCASSLVSGSLLENEQFFGPGTRLTVL.